The 2 T cell receptor beta chains listed next were all sequenced from one sample in a study of T cell responses to AZD1222 COVID-19 vaccine. Sequencing was performed with immunoSEQ multiplex PCR; in TCRdb, only in-frame clones are kept and a portion is missing. The table includes roughly 120,000 clones, roughly 85% detected once. The source was peripheral blood, collected 28 days after the second AZD1222 dose. These receptors came from an adult who received the AZD1222 COVID-19 vaccine.

This clone is a singleton in its sample. The chain carries TRBV11-2 and TRBJ2-3; D gene unclear. V shed 1 base and J shed 8 bases, with 10 bases lying between them. Germline assignment: CDR1 SGHAT and CDR2 FQNNGV. The CDR3 has 13 residues. In nucleotides, the CDR3 is TGTGCCAGCAGCTTAGCCCTCCGAGCTACGCAGTATTTT. Translating gives CASSLALRATQYF.

V is TRBV5-1 and J is TRBJ2-2; 7 bases line up with TRBD1. The CDR3 spans 16 residues. Germline V gene lookup returns CDR1 SGHRS and CDR2 YFSETQ. The J segment lost 4 bases and the V segment lost 4 bases, leaving 10 bases of the junction unmatched. As DNA, the CDR3 is TGCGCCAGCAGCCCTGGACAGGTACCGCGCACCGGGGAGCTGTTTTTT. It specifies CASSPGQVPRTGELFF.